This TCR beta chain appears in the sequencing data of a study of blood T cell repertoires in COVID-19. Study-level information: PBMCs, B-cell-depleted T cells, or T cells were the source of the cDNA or gDNA that made up the material.

Sequencing used immunoSEQ multiplex PCR; TCRdb keeps in-frame clones, though not all of them. The sample includes under 300,000 clones, approximately 84% of them seen just once. The CDR3 contains 14 residues. J lost 7 bases, V lost 5 bases, and 5 bases had no gene match. Germline CDR1 SGHTA, CDR2 FQGNSA. The clonotype was recovered from a human donor with COVID-19, enrolled during active disease. The donor label of this sample is uncertain. Input material: peripheral blood. This chain joins TRBV7-2 and TRBJ1-5; 10 bases match TRBD1. The CDR3 region is CASSPGTGDQPQHF. The CDR3 nucleotides are TGTGCCAGCAGCCCTGGGACAGGGGACCAGCCCCAGCATTTT.